Shown below are 18 T cell receptor beta chains from a single sample sequenced in a study of chemoradiotherapy in HPV16-positive cancers. Produced via immunoSEQ multiplex PCR; TCRdb's table is partial and in-frame only. The data contain tens of thousands of clones, approximately 86% of them singletons. This material consisted of blood, taken from a patient who underwent chemoradiotherapy. The receptors derive from a human donor with HPV-associated anogenital cancer.

The rearrangement uses TRBV9 and TRBJ1-1; D is unresolved. V shed 0 bases and J shed 4 bases, with 16 bases lying between them. The CDR3 covers 16 residues. In germline, CDR1 is SGDLS, CDR2 YYNGEE. Here the CDR3 reads CASSVAWKTGVTEAFF. The CDR3, as DNA: TGTGCCAGCAGCGTAGCGTGGAAAACCGGGGTCACTGAAGCTTTCTTT.

J is TRBJ1-1 and V is TRBV29-1, with D perhaps matching TRBD1 (6 bases). Trimming left V 3 bases short and J 0 bases short, with 8 bases between. Germline lookup yields CDR1 SQVTM and CDR2 ANQGSEA. The CDR3 length is 13 residues. The chain's CDR3 is CSVDQGLNTEAFF. DNA for the CDR3: TGCAGCGTTGACCAGGGGTTGAACACTGAAGCTTTCTTT.

This clone was counted a few times. The chain joins TRBV2 to TRBJ2-3, with TRBD1 matching 7 bases. The CDR3 loop spans 12 amino acids. Germline CDR1 reads SNHLY; CDR2 reads FYNNEI. Trimming removed 6 bases from V and 6 bases from J; junction bases left unmatched: 3. The CDR3 sequence is CASRSTGDTQYF. CDR3 in DNA: TGTGCCAGCAGGTCGACAGGGGATACGCAGTATTTT.

This clone was seen just once. The CDR3 reads CASSSGQGGEQYF. In DNA, the CDR3 is TGTGCCAGCAGCTCAGGACAGGGCGGGGAGCAGTACTTC. This sequence joins TRBV11-3 and TRBJ2-7, with 8 bases identical to TRBD1. Germline V gene data show CDR1 as SGHNT and CDR2 as YENEEA. This CDR3 has 13 amino acids. The V and J ends lost 4 bases and 7 bases, in that order; junction bases with no gene match: 6.

This clone has just a few counts. V gene TRBV10-1 combines with J gene TRBJ2-3, with 7 bases matching TRBD1. The germline CDR1 and CDR2 sequences are WNHNN and SYGVQD (reference sequence). Trimming at V came to 6 bases and at J to 3 bases, leaving 6 bases not matched to a gene. This CDR3 has 14 amino acids. In nucleotides, the CDR3 is TGCGCCAGCAGCCGGGACAGCTCGACAGATACGCAGTATTTT. This translates into CASSRDSSTDTQYF.

With respect to this clone: This specimen includes other DNA sequences encoding the same CDR3. The chain uses TRBV14 and TRBJ2-7; 10 positions agree with TRBD2. J lost 6 bases, V lost 1 base, and 6 bases had no gene match. CDR1 and CDR2 from the germline V gene are SGHDN and FVKESK. The CDR3 is 15 amino acids. This CDR3 is CASSQGTSGAVEQYF. The CDR3, as DNA: TGTGCCAGCAGCCAAGGTACTAGCGGGGCGGTCGAGCAGTACTTC.

The rearrangement joins TRBV6-5 to TRBJ1-2; TRBD1 is a possible D gene (6 bases). Trimming took off 6 bases at V and 8 bases at J, with 19 bases between the two ends. Germline lookup yields CDR1 MNHEY and CDR2 SVGAGI. The CDR3 is made up of 14 amino acids. CDR3 nucleotide sequence: TGTGCCAGCAGACCACGACAGGAATGGAACGGCTACACCTTC. Its translation is CASRPRQEWNGYTF.

This clone was seen only a few times. The chain is built from TRBV9 and TRBJ2-1, with 7 bases aligning to TRBD1. The CDR3 length is 16 residues. Germline loops: CDR1 SGDLS, CDR2 YYNGEE. V shed 4 bases, J shed 0 bases, and the junction held 7 bases outside the gene matches. The CDR3 DNA follows: TGTGCCAGCAGCACACTGACAGGGAGCTCCTACAATGAGCAGTTCTTC. It specifies CASSTLTGSSYNEQFF.

V is TRBV29-1 and J is TRBJ1-1, with unresolved D. From germline, CDR1 is SQVTM and CDR2 ANQGSEA. V lost 4 bases and J 0 bases, leaving 9 bases between the germline ends. The CDR3 extends over 13 amino acids. CDR3 DNA sequence: TGCAGCGTTGTGAGTGGTGTGAACACTGAAGCTTTCTTT. As protein: CSVVSGVNTEAFF.

The chain joins TRBV6-1 to TRBJ1-2; D possibly corresponds to TRBD1 (5 bases). Germline CDR1 is MNHNS and CDR2 is SASEGT. Trimming shortened V by 4 bases and J by 1 base, and 13 bases separated the two germline ends. CDR3 length: 15 residues. The CDR3 here is CASSVGQTDNYGYTF. The DNA of the CDR3 is TGTGCCAGCAGTGTGGGGCAGACAGATAACTATGGCTACACCTTC.

The rearrangement joins TRBV7-9 to TRBJ2-7; the D gene is possibly TRBD1 (6 bases). The V end was cut by 3 bases, the J end by 0 bases, with 15 bases between. The CDR3 is made up of 16 amino acids. Looked up from germline, CDR1 is SEHNR and CDR2 is FQNEAQ (reference sequence). CDR3 DNA: TGTGCCAGCAGCTTGGATACAGGGTCGTACTCCTACGAGCAGTACTTC. It yields the protein CASSLDTGSYSYEQYF.

The chain has TRBV7-2 and TRBJ2-6, with TRBD1 matching 7 bases. In germline, CDR1 is SGHTA, CDR2 FQGNSA. The V gene end was trimmed by 5 bases and the J gene end by 0 bases; junction bases not matched to a gene: 10. The CDR3 runs 18 residues. The CDR3 DNA sequence: TGTGCCAGCAGCCTTCGACAGGGTAGTTCCTCTGGGGCCAACGTCCTGACTTTC. Residues: CASSLRQGSSSGANVLTF.

The chain recombines TRBV7-8 with TRBJ1-5; 7 bases agree with TRBD1. V was pared by 2 bases and J by 2 bases, with 9 bases of the junction left unmatched. Germline V gene lookup returns CDR1 SGHVS and CDR2 FQNEAQ. This CDR3 contains 17 residues. CDR3 DNA sequence: TGTGCCAGCAGCTTATCGGAGGGGGCTGGGGGCAATCAGCCCCAGCATTTT. Its protein is CASSLSEGAGGNQPQHF.

This chain joins TRBV28 and TRBJ2-1; TRBD1 agrees at 10 bases. The junction had 5 bases not matched to a gene; V was cut back by 6 bases and J by 6 bases. The CDR3 has 14 amino acids. Germline CDR1 is MDHEN and CDR2 is SYDVKM. This chain's CDR3 is CASRLGTGVNEQFF. For the CDR3, the DNA is TGTGCCAGCAGGCTAGGGACAGGGGTCAATGAGCAGTTCTTC.

The chain links TRBV11-3 to TRBJ2-3; 9 nucleotides align to TRBD1. This CDR3 contains 15 residues. The V segment lost 4 bases and the J segment 2 bases; nucleotides outside the gene matches: 4. From germline, CDR1 is SGHNT and CDR2 YENEEA. The CDR3 bases are TGTGCCAGCAGCTCGGGACAGGGCCCCACAGATACGCAGTATTTT. Residues: CASSSGQGPTDTQYF.

This chain uses TRBV19 with TRBJ1-1, with TRBD1 matching 7 bases. Per germline, CDR1 LNHDA and CDR2 SQIVND (reference sequence). The CDR3 runs 16 residues. With V trimmed by 4 bases and J by 1 base, 9 bases remained unmatched. The CDR3 sequence is CASSTDRVSGNTEAFF. CDR3 nucleotides: TGTGCCAGTAGTACAGACAGGGTATCGGGGAACACTGAAGCTTTCTTT.

The V and J genes are TRBV5-1 and TRBJ1-6, with TRBD1 identical over 7 bases. Germline values: CDR1 SGHRS, CDR2 YFSETQ. Losses at the gene ends were 0 bases for V and 7 bases for J; bases not matched to a gene: 1. This CDR3 comprises 14 residues. The CDR3 loop reads CASSLEQGNSPLHF. CDR3 bases: TGCGCCAGCAGCTTGGAACAGGGGAATTCACCCCTCCACTTT. Complete variable domain (other parts from reference TRBV5-1 and TRBJ1-6): KAGVTQTPRYLIKTRGQQVTLSCSPISGHRSVSWYQQTPGQGLQFLFEYFSETQRNKGNFPGRFSGRQFSNSRSEMNVSTLELGDSALYLCASSLEQGNSPLHFGNGTRLTVT.

The rearrangement uses TRBV6-1 and TRBJ2-7; 7 bases agree with TRBD1. The CDR3 consists of 14 residues. Trimming cost V 7 bases and J 2 bases; bases outside gene matches: 8. Germline CDR1 is MNHNS and CDR2 is SASEGT. As DNA, the CDR3 is TGTGCCAGCAATTGGGGGACAGACACCTACGAGCAGTACTTC. As protein: CASNWGTDTYEQYF.